Presented here are 6 T cell receptor beta chains from one specimen sequenced in a study of blood T cell repertoires in COVID-19. Some clones are missing from TCRdb's copy, which holds only in-frame ones; the method was immunoSEQ multiplex PCR. In the table there are 250,000 to 300,000 clones, just over 85% of which are singletons. Sequencing was done on a sample of PBMCs or T cells enriched from blood (not recorded which). These receptors were collected from a man in his late teens or twenties who had recovered from COVID-19.

This clone came up once. The CDR3 is CASSQVTGTGIYEQYF. The CDR3 nucleotides are TGTGCCAGCAGCCAAGTTACCGGGACAGGGATCTACGAGCAGTACTTC. The chain employs TRBV14 and TRBJ2-7; TRBD1 matches at 9 bases. The CDR3 is 16 amino acids. Trimming took 1 base from V and 3 from J; bases not matched to a gene: 7. Germline CDR1 and CDR2: SGHDN and FVKESK.

The chain links TRBV4-1 to TRBJ2-7; 8 bases map to TRBD1. Germline loops: CDR1 MGHRA, CDR2 YSYEKL. This CDR3 region has 14 residues. The ends lost 3 bases at V and 6 bases at J; junction bases unmatched: 7. CDR3 sequence: CASSHPGTGSEQYF. In nucleotides, the CDR3 is TGCGCCAGCAGCCACCCCGGGACAGGTTCCGAGCAGTACTTC.

The V and J genes are TRBV2 and TRBJ1-5; TRBD1 agrees at 9 bases. The germline V gene encodes CDR1 SNHLY and CDR2 FYNNEI. J lost 9 bases, V lost 7 bases, and 7 bases had no gene match. This CDR3 has 13 amino acids. CDR3 sequence reads: CASKGGQGGPQHF. The CDR3 nucleotides are TGTGCCAGCAAAGGGGGACAGGGCGGGCCCCAGCATTTT. The whole variable domain, remainder taken from reference TRBV2 and TRBJ1-5, is EPEVTQTPSHQVTQMGQEVILRCVPISNHLYFYWYRQILGQKVEFLVSFYNNEISEKSEIFDDQFSVERPDGSNFTLKIRSTKLEDSAMYFCASKGGQGGPQHFGDGTRLSIL.

The rearrangement links TRBV7-9 to TRBJ1-2; TRBD1 is a possible D gene (5 bases). Trimming took 3 bases from V and 8 from J, leaving 16 bases between them. The V gene's germline CDR1 is SEHNR and CDR2 FQNEAQ (reference sequence). The CDR3 consists of 14 residues. In DNA form, the CDR3 reads TGTGCCAGCAGCTTGGTGGTCCTGACAGACGGCTACACCTTC. Protein product: CASSLVVLTDGYTF.

The chain recombines TRBV7-9 with TRBJ1-1; perhaps TRBD1 as D (6 bases). CDR1 SEHNR and CDR2 FQNEAQ come from the germline V gene (reference sequence). V was cut by 5 bases and J by 3 bases, with 16 bases left in between. This CDR3 comprises 15 residues. The CDR3 DNA reads as TGTGCCAGCAGCCCCTCGGGCAGGGGAGACACTGAAGCTTTCTTT. Translation gives CASSPSGRGDTEAFF. The whole variable domain, filled in from reference TRBV7-9 and TRBJ1-1, reads DTGVSQNPRHKITKRGQNVTFRCDPISEHNRLYWYRQTLGQGPEFLTYFQNEAQLEKSRLLSDRFSAERPKGSFSTLEIQRTEQGDSAMYLCASSPSGRGDTEAFFGQGTRLTVV.

This chain joins TRBV7-8 and TRBJ2-2; D possibly corresponds to TRBD1 (6 bases). V lost 4 bases, J lost 6 bases, and 18 bases lay in between. In germline, CDR1 is SGHVS, CDR2 FQNEAQ. The CDR3 runs 16 residues. The CDR3 is CASSSTTGSVPGELFF. CDR3 nucleotides: TGTGCCAGCAGCTCGACGACAGGTTCGGTTCCCGGGGAGCTGTTTTTT.